This TCR beta chain was retrieved from a study of T cell clones after liver transplantation. For the study at large: TCRbeta sequencing after a pre-transplant mixed lymphocyte reaction identified graft-donor-reactive clones, later tracked in post-transplant blood.

TCRdb's copy holds only in-frame clones and misses some; the assay was immunoSEQ multiplex PCR. Here the sample spans roughly 100,000 clones, about 86% being singletons. Study-wide findings and caveats: Post-transplant, graft-donor-reactive CD4 TCRbeta sequences in blood dropped significantly in most of the 8 subjects.

Of note for this clone: Its antigen is currently unknown.

Germline CDR1 reads SNHLY; CDR2 reads FYNNEI. The CDR3 spans 13 residues. V gave up 3 bases and J gave up 6 bases, with 11 bases separating them. The sequence was obtained from a human patient who received a liver transplant. Among the T cells, some may be from the graft donor. The sequencing used CD4+ T cells from blood, collected approximately 43 months after liver transplant. The V call is TRBV2, the J call TRBJ1-1, with D tentatively TRBD1 (6 bases). This chain's CDR3 is CASSEQGFPEAFF. CDR3 nucleotide sequence: TGTGCCAGCAGTGAGCAGGGGTTCCCTGAAGCTTTCTTT. Full variable domain (outside the CDR3, taken from reference TRBV2 and TRBJ1-1): EPEVTQTPSHQVTQMGQEVILRCVPISNHLYFYWYRQILGQKVEFLVSFYNNEISEKSEIFDDQFSVERPDGSNFTLKIRSTKLEDSAMYFCASSEQGFPEAFFGQGTRLTVV.